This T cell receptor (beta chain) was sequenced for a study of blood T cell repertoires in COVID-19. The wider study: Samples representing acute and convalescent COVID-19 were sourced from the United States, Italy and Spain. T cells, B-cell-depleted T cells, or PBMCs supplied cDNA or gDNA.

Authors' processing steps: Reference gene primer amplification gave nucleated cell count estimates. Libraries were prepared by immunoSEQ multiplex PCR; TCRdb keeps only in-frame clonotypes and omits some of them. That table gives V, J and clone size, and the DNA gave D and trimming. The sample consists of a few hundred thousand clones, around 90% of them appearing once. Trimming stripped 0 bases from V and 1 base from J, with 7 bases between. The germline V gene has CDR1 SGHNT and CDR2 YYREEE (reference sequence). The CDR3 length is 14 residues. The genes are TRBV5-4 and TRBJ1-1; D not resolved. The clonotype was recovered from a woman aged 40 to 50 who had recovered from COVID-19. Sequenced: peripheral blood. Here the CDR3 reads CASSLEAGNTEAFF. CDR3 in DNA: TGTGCCAGCAGCTTGGAGGCGGGGAACACTGAAGCTTTCTTT.